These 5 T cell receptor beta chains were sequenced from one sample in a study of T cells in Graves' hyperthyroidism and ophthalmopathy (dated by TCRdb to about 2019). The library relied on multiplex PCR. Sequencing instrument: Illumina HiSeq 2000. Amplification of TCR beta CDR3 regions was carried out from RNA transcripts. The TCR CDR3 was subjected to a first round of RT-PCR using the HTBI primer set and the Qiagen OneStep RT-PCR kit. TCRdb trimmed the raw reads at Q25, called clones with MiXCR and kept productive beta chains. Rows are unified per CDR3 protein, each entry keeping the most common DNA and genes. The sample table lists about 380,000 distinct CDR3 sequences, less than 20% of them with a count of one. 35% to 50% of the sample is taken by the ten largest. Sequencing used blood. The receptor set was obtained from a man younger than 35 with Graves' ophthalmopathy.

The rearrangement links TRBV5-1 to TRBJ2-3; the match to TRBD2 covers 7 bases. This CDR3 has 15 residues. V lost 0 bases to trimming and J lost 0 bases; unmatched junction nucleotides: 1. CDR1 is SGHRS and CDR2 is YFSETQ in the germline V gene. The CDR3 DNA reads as TGCGCCAGCAGCTTGGATAGCGGGAGCACAGATACGCAGTATTTT. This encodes CASSLDSGSTDTQYF.

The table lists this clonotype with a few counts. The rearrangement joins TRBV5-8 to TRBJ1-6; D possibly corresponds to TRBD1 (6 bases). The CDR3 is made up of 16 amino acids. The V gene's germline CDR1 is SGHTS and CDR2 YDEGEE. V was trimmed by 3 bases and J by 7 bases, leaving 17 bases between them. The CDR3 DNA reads TGTGCCAGCAGCTGGAGGGGGGCCCTAGTAAATTCACCCCTCCACTTT. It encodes CASSWRGALVNSPLHF.

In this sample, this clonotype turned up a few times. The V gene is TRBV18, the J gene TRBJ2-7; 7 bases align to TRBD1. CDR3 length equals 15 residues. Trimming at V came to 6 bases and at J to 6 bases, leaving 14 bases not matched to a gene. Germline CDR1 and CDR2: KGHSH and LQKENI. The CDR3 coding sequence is TGTGCCAGCTCCTTAAGGGGGCAGGGGAAGGGCGAGCAGTACTTC. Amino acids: CASSLRGQGKGEQYF.

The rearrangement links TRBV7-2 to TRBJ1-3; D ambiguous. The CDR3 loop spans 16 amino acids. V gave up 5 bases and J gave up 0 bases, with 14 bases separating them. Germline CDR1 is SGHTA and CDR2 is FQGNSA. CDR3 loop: CASSLWVQSSGNTIYF. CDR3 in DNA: TGTGCCAGCAGCCTCTGGGTCCAGAGCTCTGGAAACACCATATATTTT. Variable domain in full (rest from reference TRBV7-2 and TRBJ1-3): GAGVSQSPSNKVTEKGKDVELRCDPISGHTALYWYRQSLGQGLEFLIYFQGNSAPDKSGLPSDRFSAERTGGSVSTLTIQRTQQEDSAVYLCASSLWVQSSGNTIYFGEGSWLTVV.

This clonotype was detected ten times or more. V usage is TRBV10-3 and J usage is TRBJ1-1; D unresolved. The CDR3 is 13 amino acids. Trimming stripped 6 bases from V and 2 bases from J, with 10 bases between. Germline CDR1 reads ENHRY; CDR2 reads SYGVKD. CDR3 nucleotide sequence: TGTGCCATCAGGGCAGCCTCTAACACTGAAGCTTTCTTT. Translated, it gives CAIRAASNTEAFF.